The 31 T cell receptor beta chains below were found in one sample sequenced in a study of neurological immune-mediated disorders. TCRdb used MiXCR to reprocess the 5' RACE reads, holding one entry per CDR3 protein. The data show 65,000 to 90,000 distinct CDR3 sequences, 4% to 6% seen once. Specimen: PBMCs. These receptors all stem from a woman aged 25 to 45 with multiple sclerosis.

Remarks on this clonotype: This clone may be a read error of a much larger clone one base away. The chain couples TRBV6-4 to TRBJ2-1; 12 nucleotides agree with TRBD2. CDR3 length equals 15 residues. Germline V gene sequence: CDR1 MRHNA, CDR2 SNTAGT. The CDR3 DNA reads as TGTGCCGGCAGTGACTCTAGCGGGGGGGCCAATGAGCAGTTCTTC. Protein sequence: CAGSDSSGGANEQFF.

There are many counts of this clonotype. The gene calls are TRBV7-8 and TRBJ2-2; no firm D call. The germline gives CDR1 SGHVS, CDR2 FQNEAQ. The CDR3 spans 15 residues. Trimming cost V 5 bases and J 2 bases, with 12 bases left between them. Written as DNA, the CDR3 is TGTGCCAGCAGCCAAAACGTAGTTAACACCGGGGAGCTGTTTTTT. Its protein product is CASSQNVVNTGELFF.

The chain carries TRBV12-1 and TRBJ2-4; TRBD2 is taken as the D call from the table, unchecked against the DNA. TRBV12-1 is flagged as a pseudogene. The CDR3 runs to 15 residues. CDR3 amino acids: CAASRGCRNGNIQYF. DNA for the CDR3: TGTGCCGCGTCTCGGGGCTGTAGGAACGGAAACATTCAGTACTTC.

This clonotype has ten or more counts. This CDR3 is CASSLETASYTEAFF. The CDR3 DNA is TGCGCCAGCAGCTTGGAGACAGCCTCCTACACTGAAGCTTTCTTT. The V and J genes are TRBV5-1 and TRBJ1-1; a possible D gene is TRBD1 (5 bases). The germline gives CDR1 SGHRS, CDR2 YFSETQ. V lost 0 bases, J lost 3 bases, and 12 bases lay in between. The CDR3 runs to 15 residues. Filled out from reference TRBV5-1 and TRBJ1-1, the complete variable domain reads KAGVTQTPRYLIKTRGQQVTLSCSPISGHRSVSWYQQTPGQGLQFLFEYFSETQRNKGNFPGRFSGRQFSNSRSEMNVSTLELGDSALYLCASSLETASYTEAFFGQGTRLTVV.

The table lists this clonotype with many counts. The CDR3 loop reads CSAREAGTGSTDTQYF. CDR3 coding DNA: TGCAGTGCTAGGGAAGCCGGGACAGGGTCCACAGATACGCAGTATTTT. The chain combines TRBV20-1 with TRBJ2-3, with 9 bases identical to TRBD1. Germline CDR1 reads DFQATT; CDR2 reads SNEGSKA (reference sequence). There are 16 residues in the CDR3. V gave up 3 bases and J gave up 2 bases; unmatched junction bases: 9.

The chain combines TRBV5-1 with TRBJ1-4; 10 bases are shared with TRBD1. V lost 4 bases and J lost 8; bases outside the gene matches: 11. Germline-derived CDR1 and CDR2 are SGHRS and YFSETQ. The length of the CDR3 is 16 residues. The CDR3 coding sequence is TGCGCCAGCAGCCCCGTAGTCGGGACAGGGGACGAAAAACTGTTTTTT. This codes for CASSPVVGTGDEKLFF.

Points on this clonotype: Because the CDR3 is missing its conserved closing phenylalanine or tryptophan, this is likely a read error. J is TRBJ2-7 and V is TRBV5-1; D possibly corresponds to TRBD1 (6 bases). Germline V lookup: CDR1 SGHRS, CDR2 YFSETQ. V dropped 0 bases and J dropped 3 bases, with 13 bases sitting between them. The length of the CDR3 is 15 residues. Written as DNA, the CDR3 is TGCGCCAGCAGCTTGGACAGGGAATCAAACTACGAGCAGTACAAC. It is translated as CASSLDRESNYEQYN.

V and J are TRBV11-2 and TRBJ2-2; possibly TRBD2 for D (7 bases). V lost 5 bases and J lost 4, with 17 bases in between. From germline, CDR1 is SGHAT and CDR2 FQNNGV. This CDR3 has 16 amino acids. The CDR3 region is CASSPRLGGGTGELFF. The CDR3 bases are TGTGCCAGCAGCCCCCGGTTAGGGGGGGGCACCGGGGAGCTGTTTTTT.

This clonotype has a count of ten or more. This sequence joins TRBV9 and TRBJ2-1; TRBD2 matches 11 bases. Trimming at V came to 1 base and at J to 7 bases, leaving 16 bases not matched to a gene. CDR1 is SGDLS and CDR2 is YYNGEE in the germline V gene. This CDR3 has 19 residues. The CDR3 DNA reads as TGTGCCAGCAGCGTAAGGTCGAATAGCGGGAGGGCCGGTCTGAATGAGCAGTTCTTC. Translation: CASSVRSNSGRAGLNEQFF.

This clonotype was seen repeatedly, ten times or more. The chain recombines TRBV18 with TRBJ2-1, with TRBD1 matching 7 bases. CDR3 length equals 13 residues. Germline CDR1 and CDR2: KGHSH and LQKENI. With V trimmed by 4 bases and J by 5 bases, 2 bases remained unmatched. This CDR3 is CASSLGQDNEQFF. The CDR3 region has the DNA TGTGCCAGCTCACTTGGACAGGACAATGAGCAGTTCTTC.

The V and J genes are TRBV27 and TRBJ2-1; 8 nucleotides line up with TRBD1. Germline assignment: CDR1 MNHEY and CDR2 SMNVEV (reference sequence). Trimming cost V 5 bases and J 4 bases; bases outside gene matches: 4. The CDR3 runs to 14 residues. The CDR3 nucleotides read TGTGCCAGCAGTGACAGGGGATGGTACAATGAGCAGTTCTTC. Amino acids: CASSDRGWYNEQFF.

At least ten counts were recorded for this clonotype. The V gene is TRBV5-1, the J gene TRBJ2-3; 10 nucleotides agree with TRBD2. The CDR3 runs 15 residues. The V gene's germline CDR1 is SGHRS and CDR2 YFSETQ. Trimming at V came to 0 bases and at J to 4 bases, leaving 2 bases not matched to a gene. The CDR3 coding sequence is TGCGCCAGCAGCTTGGGACTAGCGGGCGCAGATACGCAGTATTTT. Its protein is CASSLGLAGADTQYF.

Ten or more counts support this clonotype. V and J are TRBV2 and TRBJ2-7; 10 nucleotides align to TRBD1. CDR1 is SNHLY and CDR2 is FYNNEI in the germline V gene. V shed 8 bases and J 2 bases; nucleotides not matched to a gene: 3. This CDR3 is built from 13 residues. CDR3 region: CASRTGGAYEQYV. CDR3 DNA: TGTGCCAGCCGGACAGGGGGTGCCTACGAGCAGTACGTC.

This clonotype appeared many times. DNA of the CDR3: TGTGCCAGCAGTTTTCTCGGATCAGCGGGAACTGAAGCTTTCTTT. Its translation: CASSFLGSAGTEAFF. This sequence joins TRBV28 and TRBJ1-1, with D hard to call. V gave up 3 bases and J gave up 5 bases, with 16 bases separating them. This CDR3 spans 15 amino acids. The germline gives CDR1 MDHEN, CDR2 SYDVKM.

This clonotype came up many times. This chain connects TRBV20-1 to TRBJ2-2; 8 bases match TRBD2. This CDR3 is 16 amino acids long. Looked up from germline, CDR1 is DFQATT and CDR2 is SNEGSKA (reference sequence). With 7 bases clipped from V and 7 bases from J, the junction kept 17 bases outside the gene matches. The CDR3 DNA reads TGCAGTGTCCTCAATCCACTAGCGGAAGAGGGCGGGGAGCTGTTTTTT. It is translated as CSVLNPLAEEGGELFF.

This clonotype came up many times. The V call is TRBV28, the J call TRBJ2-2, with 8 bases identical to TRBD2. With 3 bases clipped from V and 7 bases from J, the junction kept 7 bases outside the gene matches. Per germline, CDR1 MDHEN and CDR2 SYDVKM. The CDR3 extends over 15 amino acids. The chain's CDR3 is CASSFQAGGGGELFF. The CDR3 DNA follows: TGTGCCAGCAGTTTCCAAGCCGGGGGGGGCGGGGAGCTGTTTTTT. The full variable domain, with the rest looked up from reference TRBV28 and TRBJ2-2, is DVKVTQSSRYLVKRTGEKVFLECVQDMDHENMFWYRQDPGLGLRLIYFSYDVKMKEKGDIPEGYSVSREKKERFSLILESASTNQTSMYLCASSFQAGGGGELFFGEGSRLTVL.

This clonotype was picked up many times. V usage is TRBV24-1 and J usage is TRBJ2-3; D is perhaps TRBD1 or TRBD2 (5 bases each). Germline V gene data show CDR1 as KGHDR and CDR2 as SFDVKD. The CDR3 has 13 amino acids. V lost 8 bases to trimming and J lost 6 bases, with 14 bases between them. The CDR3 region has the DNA TGTGCCACCAACGGAAAAGGGACCGATACGCAGTATTTT. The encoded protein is CATNGKGTDTQYF.

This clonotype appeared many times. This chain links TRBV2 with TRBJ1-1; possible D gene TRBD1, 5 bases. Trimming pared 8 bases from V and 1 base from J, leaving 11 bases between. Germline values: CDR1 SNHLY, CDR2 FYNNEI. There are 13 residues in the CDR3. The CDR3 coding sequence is TGTGCCAGCGGATTGAGGGGGAACACTGAAGCTTTCTTT. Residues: CASGLRGNTEAFF.

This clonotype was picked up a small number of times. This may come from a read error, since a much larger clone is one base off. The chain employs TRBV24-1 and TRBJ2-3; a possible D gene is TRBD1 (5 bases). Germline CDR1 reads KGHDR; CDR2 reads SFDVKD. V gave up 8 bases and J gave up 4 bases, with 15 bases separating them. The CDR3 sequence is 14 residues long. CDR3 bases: TGTGCCACCAAAGGGGTCAAAGAGGCAGATACGCAGTATTTT. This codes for CATKGVKEADTQYF.

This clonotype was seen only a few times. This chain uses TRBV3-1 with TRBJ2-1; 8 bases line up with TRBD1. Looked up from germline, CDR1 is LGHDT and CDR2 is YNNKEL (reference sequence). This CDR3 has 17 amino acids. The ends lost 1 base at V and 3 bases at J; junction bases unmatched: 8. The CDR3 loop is CASSQGGPGTGYNEQFF. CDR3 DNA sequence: TGTGCCAGCAGCCAAGGAGGGCCCGGGACAGGCTACAATGAGCAGTTCTTC.

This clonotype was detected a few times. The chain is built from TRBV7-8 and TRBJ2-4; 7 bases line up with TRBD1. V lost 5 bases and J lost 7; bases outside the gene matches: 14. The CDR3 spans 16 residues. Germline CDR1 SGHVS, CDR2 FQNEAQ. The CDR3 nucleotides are TGTGCCAGCAGCCAACGTTGGGGGCAGGGGGTCAACATTCAGTACTTC. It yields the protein CASSQRWGQGVNIQYF.

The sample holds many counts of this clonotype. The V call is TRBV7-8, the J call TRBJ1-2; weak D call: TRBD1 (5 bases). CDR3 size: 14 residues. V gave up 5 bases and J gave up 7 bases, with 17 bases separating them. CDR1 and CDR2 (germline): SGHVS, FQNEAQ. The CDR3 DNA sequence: TGTGCCAGCAGCCGGACGGGGGGTCGTCGTGGCTACACCTTC. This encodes CASSRTGGRRGYTF.

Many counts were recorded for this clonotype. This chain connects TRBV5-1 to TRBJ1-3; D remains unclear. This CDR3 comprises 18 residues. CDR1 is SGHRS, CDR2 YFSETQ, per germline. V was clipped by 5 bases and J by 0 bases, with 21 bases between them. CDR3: CASSSGPGDAISGNTIYF. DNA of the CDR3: TGCGCCAGCAGTTCCGGGCCGGGAGACGCTATCTCTGGAAACACCATATATTTT.

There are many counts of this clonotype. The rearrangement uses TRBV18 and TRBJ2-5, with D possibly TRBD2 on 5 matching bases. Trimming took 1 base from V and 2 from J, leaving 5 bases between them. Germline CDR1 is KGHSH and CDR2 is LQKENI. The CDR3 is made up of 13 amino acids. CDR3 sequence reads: CASSPRTQETQYF. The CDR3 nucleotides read TGTGCCAGCTCACCACGGACTCAAGAGACCCAGTACTTC.

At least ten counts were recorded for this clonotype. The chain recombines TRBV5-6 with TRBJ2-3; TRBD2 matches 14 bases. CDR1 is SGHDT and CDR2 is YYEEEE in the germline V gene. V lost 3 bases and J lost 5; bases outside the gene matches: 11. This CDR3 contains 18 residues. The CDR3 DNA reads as TGTGCCAGCAGCTCGAAGGGACTAGCGGGAGCTCGGATAGATACGCAGTATTTT. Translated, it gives CASSSKGLAGARIDTQYF.

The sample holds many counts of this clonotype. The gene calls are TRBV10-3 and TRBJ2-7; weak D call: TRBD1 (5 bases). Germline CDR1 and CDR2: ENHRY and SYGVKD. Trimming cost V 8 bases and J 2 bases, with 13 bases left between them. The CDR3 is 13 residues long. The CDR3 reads CAIRPDSAYEQYV. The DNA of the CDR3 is TGTGCCATCCGACCCGACAGTGCCTACGAGCAGTACGTC.

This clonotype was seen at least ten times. The CDR3 here is CASSFTTGDNQPQHF. DNA of the CDR3: TGTGCCAGCAGCTTCACGACAGGGGACAATCAGCCCCAGCATTTT. The V call is TRBV7-2, the J call TRBJ1-5; 8 bases agree with TRBD1. Germline loops: CDR1 SGHTA, CDR2 FQGNSA. V dropped 3 bases and J dropped 3; count of bases not matched to a gene: 4. The CDR3 covers 15 residues.

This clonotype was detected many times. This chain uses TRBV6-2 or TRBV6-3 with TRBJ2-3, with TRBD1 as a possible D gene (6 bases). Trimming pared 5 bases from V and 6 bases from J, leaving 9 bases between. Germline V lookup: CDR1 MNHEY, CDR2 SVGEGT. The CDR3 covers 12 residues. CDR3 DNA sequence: TGTGCCAGCAGTCGGACAGCGGATACGCAGTATTTT. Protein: CASSRTADTQYF.

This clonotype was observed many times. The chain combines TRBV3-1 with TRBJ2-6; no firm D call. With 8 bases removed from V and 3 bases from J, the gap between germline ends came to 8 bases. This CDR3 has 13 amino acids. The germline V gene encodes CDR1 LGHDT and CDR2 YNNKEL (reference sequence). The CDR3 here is CASSDGGANVLTF. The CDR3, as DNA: TGTGCCAGCTCTGACGGTGGGGCCAACGTCCTGACTTTC.

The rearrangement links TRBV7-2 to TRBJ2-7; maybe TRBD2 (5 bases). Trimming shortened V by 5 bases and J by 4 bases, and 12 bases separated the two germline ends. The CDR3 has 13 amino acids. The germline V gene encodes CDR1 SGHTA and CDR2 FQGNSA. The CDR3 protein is CASSRNPGYEQYV. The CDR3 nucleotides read TGTGCCAGCAGCCGAAATCCGGGGTACGAGCAGTACGTC.

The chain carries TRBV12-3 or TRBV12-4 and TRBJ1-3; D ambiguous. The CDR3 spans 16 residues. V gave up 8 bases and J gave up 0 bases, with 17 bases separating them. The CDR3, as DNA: TGTGCCAGCGCCCCGGGATTTTTTATCTCTGGAAACACCATATATTTT. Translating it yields CASAPGFFISGNTIYF.